This T cell receptor (beta chain) was profiled in a study of radiotherapy plus CTLA-4 blockade in lung cancer. Sequencing used immunoSEQ multiplex PCR; TCRdb keeps in-frame clones, though not all of them. The sample shows about 12,000 clones, about 80% of them seen only once. Germline CDR1 is MDHEN and CDR2 is SYDVKM. V was trimmed by 11 bases and J by 0 bases, leaving 14 bases between them. CDR3 length: 14 amino acids. Alongside CTLA-4 blockade with ipilimumab, patients with chemo-refractory metastatic non-small-cell lung cancer received focal radiation. The chain recombines TRBV28 with TRBJ1-5; perhaps TRBD1 as D (5 bases). The sequence was obtained from a human donor with non-small cell lung cancer that progressed on radiotherapy plus ipilimumab. The sequences come from peripheral blood, collected from a patient treated with radiotherapy plus ipilimumab. The CDR3 region has the DNA TGTGCCGGAGCCGCGCAGGGTAGCAATCAGCCCCAGCATTTT. This encodes CAGAAQGSNQPQHF.